This T cell receptor (beta chain) was recorded in a study of T cell changes during pregnancy in multiple sclerosis. Germline V gene sequence: CDR1 SGDLS, CDR2 YYNGEE. V lost 7 bases and J lost 8, with 21 bases in between. The CDR3 is made up of 14 amino acids. This clone was recorded only once. Clones were sequenced by immunoSEQ multiplex PCR, and TCRdb holds only the in-frame ones, with some missing. The sample has some 49,000 clones; 85% to 95% are singletons. The V call is TRBV9, the J call TRBJ1-2, with D possibly matching TRBD1 (6 bases). The material sequenced was CD8+ T cells from peripheral blood mononuclear cells, taken in the first trimester of pregnancy. This TCR was sampled from a female donor with multiple sclerosis, enrolled in a pregnancy study. The CDR3 coding sequence is TGTGCCAGCGGCACCGGGACACACCAGCTAGGCTACACCTTC. Translation: CASGTGTHQLGYTF.